This note documents a single T cell receptor beta chain sequence. Authors' data handling: The assay estimated nucleated cells by amplifying reference gene primers. Here immunoSEQ multiplex PCR was the method, and the copy in TCRdb shows in-frame clones only, minus some. That table is the source of V, J and clone size, and D and trimming were worked out from the DNA. The table has more than 200,000 clones, 70% to 85% seen once. The CDR3 has 16 residues. V shed 5 bases and J 2 bases; nucleotides not matched to a gene: 10. Per the germline V gene, CDR1 is MGHDK and CDR2 is SYGVNS. The sample belongs to a study of blood T cell repertoires in COVID-19. Study-level background: From the United States, Italy and Spain came samples of acute and convalescent COVID-19. In each case, the material was cDNA or gDNA derived from T cells, B-cell-depleted T cells, or PBMCs.

The receptor was isolated from a man older than 75 with acute or convalescent COVID-19. The genes are TRBV25-1 and TRBJ2-3; 7 nucleotides agree with TRBD2. Sequenced: peripheral blood. CDR3 residues: CASSYAMGGNTDTQYF. The CDR3 DNA reads as TGTGCCAGCAGTTACGCCATGGGGGGGAACACAGATACGCAGTATTTT.